The rows below give T cell receptor beta chains drawn from one sample of a study of blood T cell repertoires in COVID-19. This table comes from immunoSEQ multiplex PCR, and its TCRdb copy is limited to in-frame clones, with some not included. The sample has roughly 360,000 clones, roughly 86% seen once. Sequencing input: PBMCs or T cells enriched from blood (not recorded which). The receptor set was obtained from a man aged 25 to 45 who had recovered from COVID-19. CDR3s include the opening cysteine and the closing phenylalanine or tryptophan. The D gene is left open where the match is weak. Expanded clones get a size class; other rows say once, few or many, or leave the size out.

V gene: TRBV2; D gene: TRBD2; J gene: TRBJ2-1; clone size: -; CDR3 protein: CASSFIGLAGYNEQFF; CDR3 DNA: TGTGCCAGCAGTTTTATCGGACTAGCGGGCTACAATGAGCAGTTCTTC
V gene: TRBV6-5; D gene: -; J gene: TRBJ2-5; clone size: -; CDR3 protein: CASSLRVQETQYF; CDR3 DNA: TGTGCCAGCAGTTTGAGGGTACAAGAGACCCAGTACTTC
V gene: TRBV2; D gene: -; J gene: TRBJ1-4; clone size: -; CDR3 protein: CASSEALSWFTRGGEKLFF; CDR3 DNA: TGTGCCAGCAGTGAAGCGCTTAGTTGGTTCACCAGGGGTGGTGAAAAACTGTTTTTT
V gene: TRBV7-9; D gene: TRBD1; J gene: TRBJ1-1; clone size: -; CDR3 protein: CASSPIRTGGRSPNTEAFF; CDR3 DNA: TGTGCCAGCAGTCCTATTCGGACAGGGGGCCGAAGCCCGAACACTGAAGCTTTCTTT
V gene: TRBV21-1; D gene: -; J gene: TRBJ2-1; clone size: -; CDR3 protein: CASSKANRLAGGSDEQFF; CDR3 DNA: TGTGCCAGCAGCAAAGCAAACCGACTAGCGGGGGGTTCCGATGAGCAGTTCTTC
V gene: TRBV2; D gene: -; J gene: TRBJ2-7; clone size: -; CDR3 protein: CASSLSGKAYF; CDR3 DNA: TGTGCCAGCAGTCTTTCAGGGAAAGCGTACTTC
V gene: TRBV9; D gene: -; J gene: TRBJ1-3; clone size: -; CDR3 protein: CASSVEQLGNTIYF; CDR3 DNA: TGTGCCAGCAGCGTAGAACAGCTGGGAAACACCATATATTTT
V gene: TRBV27; D gene: TRBD2; J gene: TRBJ2-7; clone size: once; CDR3 protein: CASSLRGLAGGSSYEQYF; CDR3 DNA: TGTGCCAGCAGTTTAAGGGGACTAGCGGGGGGGAGCTCCTACGAGCAGTACTTC
V gene: TRBV18; D gene: -; J gene: TRBJ1-1; clone size: -; CDR3 protein: CASSPRGQRLNTEAFF; CDR3 DNA: TGTGCCAGCTCACCACGGGGGCAGCGTTTGAACACTGAAGCTTTCTTT
V gene: TRBV12-5; D gene: -; J gene: TRBJ1-1; clone size: once; CDR3 protein: CASGSGRQEAFF; CDR3 DNA: TGTGCTAGTGGTTCCGGACGACAGGAAGCTTTCTTT
V gene: TRBV4-2; D gene: -; J gene: TRBJ2-3; clone size: -; CDR3 protein: CASSQVVGASDTQYF; CDR3 DNA: TGTGCCAGCAGCCAAGTTGTGGGGGCGTCAGATACGCAGTATTTT
V gene: TRBV19; D gene: -; J gene: TRBJ1-4; clone size: -; CDR3 protein: CASSGNHPGASFSEKLFF; CDR3 DNA: TGTGCCAGTAGCGGAAACCACCCGGGAGCTTCTTTTAGTGAAAAACTGTTTTTT
V gene: TRBV9; D gene: TRBD2; J gene: TRBJ2-1; clone size: -; CDR3 protein: CASSVRGGLQNEQFF; CDR3 DNA: TGTGCCAGCAGCGTACGGGGGGGCCTCCAAAATGAGCAGTTCTTC
V gene: TRBV12-5; D gene: -; J gene: TRBJ1-3; clone size: -; CDR3 protein: CASGLVVARGGNTIYF; CDR3 DNA: TGTGCTAGTGGTTTGGTAGTCGCCCGAGGGGGAAACACCATATATTTT
V gene: TRBV19; D gene: TRBD1; J gene: TRBJ1-2; clone size: -; CDR3 protein: CASSPPGQGFYGYTF; CDR3 DNA: TGTGCCAGTAGTCCCCCGGGACAGGGGTTCTATGGCTACACCTTC
V gene: TRBV19; D gene: -; J gene: TRBJ2-3; clone size: -; CDR3 protein: CASRLYWRGSTDTQYF; CDR3 DNA: TGTGCCAGTAGACTATACTGGCGGGGCAGCACAGATACGCAGTATTTT
V gene: TRBV2; D gene: -; J gene: TRBJ2-7; clone size: -; CDR3 protein: CASDSISYEQYF; CDR3 DNA: TGTGCCAGCGACTCAATATCCTACGAGCAGTACTTC
V gene: TRBV19; D gene: TRBD1; J gene: TRBJ2-7; clone size: once; CDR3 protein: CASSIVGTGVYEQYF; CDR3 DNA: TGTGCCAGTAGTATAGTGGGGACAGGGGTCTACGAGCAGTACTTC
V gene: TRBV7-2; D gene: -; J gene: TRBJ1-2; clone size: -; CDR3 protein: CASSSGDYGYTF; CDR3 DNA: TGTGCCAGCAGCTCAGGGGATTATGGCTACACCTTC
V gene: TRBV10-1; D gene: -; J gene: TRBJ1-1; clone size: once; CDR3 protein: CASAPGTDTEAFF; CDR3 DNA: TGCGCCAGCGCGCCCGGGACTGACACTGAAGCTTTCTTT
V gene: TRBV9; D gene: -; J gene: TRBJ2-1; clone size: -; CDR3 protein: CASSVVPLANEQFF; CDR3 DNA: TGTGCCAGCAGCGTAGTCCCCCTAGCCAATGAGCAGTTCTTC
V gene: TRBV18; D gene: -; J gene: TRBJ1-4; clone size: -; CDR3 protein: CASSSGINEKLFF; CDR3 DNA: TGTGCCAGCTCCTCCGGGATTAATGAAAAACTGTTTTTT
V gene: TRBV7-2; D gene: TRBD1; J gene: TRBJ1-3; clone size: -; CDR3 protein: CASSSETGVGNTIYF; CDR3 DNA: TGTGCCAGCAGCTCCGAGACAGGGGTAGGAAACACCATATATTTT
V gene: TRBV9; D gene: TRBD1; J gene: TRBJ1-1; clone size: -; CDR3 protein: CASSPTTGGHTEAFF; CDR3 DNA: TGTGCCAGCAGCCCGACGACAGGGGGGCACACTGAAGCTTTCTTT
V gene: TRBV6-5; D gene: TRBD1; J gene: TRBJ2-7; clone size: -; CDR3 protein: CASSYGDSVTYEQYF; CDR3 DNA: TGTGCCAGCAGTTATGGGGACAGCGTCACCTACGAGCAGTACTTC
V gene: TRBV2; D gene: -; J gene: TRBJ1-4; clone size: -; CDR3 protein: CASSSRASTNEKLFF; CDR3 DNA: TGTGCCAGCAGTTCGAGGGCCTCAACTAATGAAAAACTGTTTTTT
V gene: TRBV2; D gene: -; J gene: TRBJ1-4; clone size: once; CDR3 protein: CASLAMGLAGEKLFF; CDR3 DNA: TGTGCCAGCCTTGCTATGGGACTCGCGGGAGAAAAACTGTTTTTT
V gene: TRBV4-1; D gene: -; J gene: TRBJ1-2; clone size: -; CDR3 protein: CASSRISPASGNYGYTF; CDR3 DNA: TGCGCCAGCAGCAGAATCTCCCCGGCCTCAGGGAACTATGGCTACACCTTC
V gene: TRBV6-5; D gene: -; J gene: TRBJ1-1; clone size: once; CDR3 protein: CATSFRSSTEAFF; CDR3 DNA: TGTGCCACATCATTCAGGTCGAGCACTGAAGCTTTCTTT
V gene: TRBV10-2; D gene: -; J gene: TRBJ1-2; clone size: -; CDR3 protein: CASSEIGTNYGYTF; CDR3 DNA: TGCGCCAGCAGTGAAATCGGGACTAACTATGGCTACACCTTC
V gene: TRBV7-2; D gene: TRBD1; J gene: TRBJ1-4; clone size: -; CDR3 protein: CASSATGVLNEKLFF; CDR3 DNA: TGTGCCAGCAGCGCCACAGGGGTACTTAATGAAAAACTGTTTTTT